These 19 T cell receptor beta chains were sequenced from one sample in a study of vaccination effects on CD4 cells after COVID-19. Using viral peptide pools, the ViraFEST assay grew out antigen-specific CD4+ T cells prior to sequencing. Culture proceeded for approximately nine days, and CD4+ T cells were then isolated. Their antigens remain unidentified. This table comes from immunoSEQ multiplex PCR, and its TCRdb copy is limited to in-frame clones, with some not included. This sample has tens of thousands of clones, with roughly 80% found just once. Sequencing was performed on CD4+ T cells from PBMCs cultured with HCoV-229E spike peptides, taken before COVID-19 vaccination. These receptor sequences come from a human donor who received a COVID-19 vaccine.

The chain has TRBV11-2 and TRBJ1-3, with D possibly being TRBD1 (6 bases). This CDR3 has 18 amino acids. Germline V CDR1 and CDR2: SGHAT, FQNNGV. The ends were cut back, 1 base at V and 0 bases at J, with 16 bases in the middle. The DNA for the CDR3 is TGTGCCAGCAGCTTAGCCGGGGGGGGCCGCTTCTCTGGAAACACCATATATTTT. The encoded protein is CASSLAGGGRFSGNTIYF.

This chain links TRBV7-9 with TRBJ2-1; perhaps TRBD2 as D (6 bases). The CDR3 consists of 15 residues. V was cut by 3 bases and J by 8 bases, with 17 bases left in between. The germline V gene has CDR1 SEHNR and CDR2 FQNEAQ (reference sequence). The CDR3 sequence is CASSFLTGVPHEQFF. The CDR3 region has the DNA TGTGCCAGCAGCTTCCTGACGGGGGTCCCGCATGAGCAGTTCTTC.

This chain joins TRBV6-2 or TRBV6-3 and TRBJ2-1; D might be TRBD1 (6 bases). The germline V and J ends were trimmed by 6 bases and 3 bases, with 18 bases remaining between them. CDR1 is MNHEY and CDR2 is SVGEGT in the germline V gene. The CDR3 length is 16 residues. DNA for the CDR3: TGTGCCAGCAGCCCCCTGCAGGGGAGCCTCTACAATGAGCAGTTCTTC. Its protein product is CASSPLQGSLYNEQFF.

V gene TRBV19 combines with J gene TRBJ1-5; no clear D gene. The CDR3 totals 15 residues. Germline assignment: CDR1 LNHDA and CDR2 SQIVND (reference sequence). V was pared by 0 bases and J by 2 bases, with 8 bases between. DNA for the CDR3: TGTGCCAGTAGTATAGATCGGGGAGGCAATCAGCCCCAGCATTTT. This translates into CASSIDRGGNQPQHF.

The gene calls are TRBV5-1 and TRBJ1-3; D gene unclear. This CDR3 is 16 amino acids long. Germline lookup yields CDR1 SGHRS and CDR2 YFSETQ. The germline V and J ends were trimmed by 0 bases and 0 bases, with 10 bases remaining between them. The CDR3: CASSLASGDSGNTIYF. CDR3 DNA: TGCGCCAGCAGCTTGGCCTCCGGTGACTCTGGAAACACCATATATTTT. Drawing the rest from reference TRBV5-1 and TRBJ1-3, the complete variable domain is KAGVTQTPRYLIKTRGQQVTLSCSPISGHRSVSWYQQTPGQGLQFLFEYFSETQRNKGNFPGRFSGRQFSNSRSEMNVSTLELGDSALYLCASSLASGDSGNTIYFGEGSWLTVV.

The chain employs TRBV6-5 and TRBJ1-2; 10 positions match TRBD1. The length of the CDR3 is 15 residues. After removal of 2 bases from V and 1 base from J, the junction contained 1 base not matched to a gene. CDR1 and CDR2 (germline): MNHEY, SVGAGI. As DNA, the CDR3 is TGTGCCAGCAGTTACGGGGACAGGGGTAACTATGGCTACACCTTC. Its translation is CASSYGDRGNYGYTF.

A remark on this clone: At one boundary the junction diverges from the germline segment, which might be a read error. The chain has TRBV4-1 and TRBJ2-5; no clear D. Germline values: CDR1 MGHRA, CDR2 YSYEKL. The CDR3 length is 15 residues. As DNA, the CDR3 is TGCGCCAGCAGCCAAGTATCGCAGGCCCAAAAGACCCAGTACTTC. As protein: CASSQVSQAQKTQYF.

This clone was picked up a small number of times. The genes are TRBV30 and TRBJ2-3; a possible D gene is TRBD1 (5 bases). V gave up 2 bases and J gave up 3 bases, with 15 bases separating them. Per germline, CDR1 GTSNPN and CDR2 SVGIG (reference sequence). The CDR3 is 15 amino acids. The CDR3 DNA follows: TGTGCCTGGAGTACCCAGGGTATTGGGACAGATACGCAGTATTTT. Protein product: CAWSTQGIGTDTQYF.

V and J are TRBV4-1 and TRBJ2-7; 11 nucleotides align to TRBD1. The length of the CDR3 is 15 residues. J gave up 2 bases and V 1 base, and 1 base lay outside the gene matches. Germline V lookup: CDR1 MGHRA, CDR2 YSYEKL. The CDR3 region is CASSQGTGGTYEQYV. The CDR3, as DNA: TGCGCCAGCAGCCAAGGGACAGGGGGCACCTACGAGCAGTACGTC.

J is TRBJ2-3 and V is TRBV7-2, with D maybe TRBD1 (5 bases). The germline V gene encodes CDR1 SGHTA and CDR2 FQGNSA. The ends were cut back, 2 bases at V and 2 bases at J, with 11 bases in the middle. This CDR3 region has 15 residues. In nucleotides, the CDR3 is TGTGCCAGCAGCTTAATTAGGGGCACCACAGATACGCAGTATTTT. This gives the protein CASSLIRGTTDTQYF.

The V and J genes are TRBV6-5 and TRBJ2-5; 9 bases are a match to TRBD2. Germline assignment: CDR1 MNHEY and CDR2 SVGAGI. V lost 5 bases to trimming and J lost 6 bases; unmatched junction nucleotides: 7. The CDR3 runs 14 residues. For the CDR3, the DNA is TGTGCCAGCAGTAGGGGACTAGCATTGCAGACCCAGTACTTC. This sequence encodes CASSRGLALQTQYF.

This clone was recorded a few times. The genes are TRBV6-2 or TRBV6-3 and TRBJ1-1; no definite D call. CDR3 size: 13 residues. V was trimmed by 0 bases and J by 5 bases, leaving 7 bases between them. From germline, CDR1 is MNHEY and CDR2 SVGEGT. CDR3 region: CASSYSARTEAFF. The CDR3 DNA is TGTGCCAGCAGTTACTCAGCCCGGACTGAAGCTTTCTTT.

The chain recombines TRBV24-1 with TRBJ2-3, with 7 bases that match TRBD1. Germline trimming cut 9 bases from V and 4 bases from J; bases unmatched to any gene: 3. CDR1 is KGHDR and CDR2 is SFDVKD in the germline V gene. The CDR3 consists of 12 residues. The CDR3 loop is CATSTGADTQYF. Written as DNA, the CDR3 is TGTGCCACCTCCACAGGGGCAGATACGCAGTATTTT.

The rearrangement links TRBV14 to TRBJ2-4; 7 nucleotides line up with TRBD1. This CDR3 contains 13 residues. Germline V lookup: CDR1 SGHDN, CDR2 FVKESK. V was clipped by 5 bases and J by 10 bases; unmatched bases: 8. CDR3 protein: CASSTRGSGIQYF. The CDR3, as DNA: TGTGCCAGCAGCACCAGGGGGAGCGGAATTCAGTACTTC.

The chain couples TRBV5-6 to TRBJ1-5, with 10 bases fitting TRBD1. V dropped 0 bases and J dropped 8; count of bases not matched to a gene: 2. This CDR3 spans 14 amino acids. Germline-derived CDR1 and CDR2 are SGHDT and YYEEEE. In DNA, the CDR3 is TGTGCCAGCAGCTTGGGACAGGGGGCGAAGCCCCAGCATTTT. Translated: CASSLGQGAKPQHF.

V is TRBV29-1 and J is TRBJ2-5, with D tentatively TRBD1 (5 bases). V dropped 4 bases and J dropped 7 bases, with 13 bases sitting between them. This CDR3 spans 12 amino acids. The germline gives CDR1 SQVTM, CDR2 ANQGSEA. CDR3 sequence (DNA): TGCAGCGTTGCGGATGGGGCCGGGACCCAGTACTTC. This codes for CSVADGAGTQYF.

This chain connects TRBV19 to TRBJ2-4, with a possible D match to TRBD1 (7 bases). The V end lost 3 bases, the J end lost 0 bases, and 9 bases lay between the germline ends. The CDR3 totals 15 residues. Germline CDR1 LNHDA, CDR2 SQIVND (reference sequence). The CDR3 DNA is TGTGCCAGTAGTATGGAGGGGGCAGCCAAAAACATTCAGTACTTC. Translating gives CASSMEGAAKNIQYF.

DNA of the CDR3: TGTGCCAGCAGTTACTCCCAGGGGCGCCAGCAGTACGTC. This encodes CASSYSQGRQQYV. The chain carries TRBV6-5 and TRBJ2-7; D is possibly TRBD1 (6 bases). The V end lost 0 bases, the J end lost 8 bases, and 11 bases lay between the germline ends. This CDR3 region has 13 residues. CDR1 is MNHEY and CDR2 is SVGAGI in the germline V gene.

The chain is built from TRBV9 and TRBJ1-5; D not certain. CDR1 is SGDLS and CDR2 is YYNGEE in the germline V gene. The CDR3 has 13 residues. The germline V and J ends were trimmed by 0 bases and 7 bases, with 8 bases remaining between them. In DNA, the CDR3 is TGTGCCAGCAGCGTAGACGAGGAGCAGCCCCAGCATTTT. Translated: CASSVDEEQPQHF.